This T cell receptor beta chain was profiled in a study of blood T cell repertoires in COVID-19. Using immunoSEQ multiplex PCR, the repertoire was profiled, and TCRdb retains in-frame clones only, with some absent. This sample yields 85,000 to 100,000 clones, of which approximately 86% are seen a single time; about 7.7% belongs to the top ten. The V end was cut by 4 bases, the J end by 2 bases, with 12 bases between. Germline CDR1 SNHLY, CDR2 FYNNEI. There are 14 residues in the CDR3. The TCR originated in a man in his sixties with acute or convalescent COVID-19. The chain joins TRBV2 to TRBJ2-7; a possible D gene is TRBD1 (5 bases). Sequenced input: peripheral blood. Here the CDR3 reads CASSVGRAPYEQYF. CDR3 coding DNA: TGTGCCAGCAGTGTCGGCAGGGCCCCCTACGAGCAGTACTTC.